The sequence of this T cell receptor beta chain was determined in a study of vaccination effects on CD4 cells after COVID-19. Regarding the study as a whole: Late post-vaccination samples showed marked contraction of infection- and vaccine-induced clones.

Profiled with immunoSEQ multiplex PCR; TCRdb holds only in-frame clones, not every one. The table includes about 65,000 clones, about 72% detected once. This clone was found a few times. Its target is not known. V was trimmed by 2 bases and J by 2 bases, leaving 12 bases between them. CDR3 length: 15 residues. CDR1 and CDR2 (germline): MGHRA, YSYEKL. Before sequencing took place, the ViraFEST assay used viral peptide pools to expand antigen-specific CD4+ T cells. Isolation of CD4+ T cells took place after 10 days of culture. Nucleocapsid antibodies were negative in the vaccine recipients, who had never had SARS-CoV-2 infection.

This clonotype was sampled from a human donor who received a COVID-19 vaccine. The chain couples TRBV4-1 to TRBJ1-1; a weak D match, TRBD1 (5 bases). Sequencing was performed on CD4+ T cells from PBMCs cultured with HCoV-NL63 spike peptides, taken before COVID-19 vaccination. CDR3 nucleotide sequence: TGCGCCAGCAGCCAAAGGGACGGGAGAAACACTGAAGCTTTCTTT. Protein sequence: CASSQRDGRNTEAFF.